These 11 T cell receptor beta chains were sequenced from one sample in a study of blood T cell repertoires in COVID-19. Sequenced by immunoSEQ multiplex PCR; TCRdb stores in-frame clones only, minus some. Of roughly 300,000 clones in the sample, around 90% were seen once. The sample taken for sequencing was PBMCs or T cells enriched from blood (not recorded which). The receptors stem from a woman aged 30 to 39 who had recovered from COVID-19.

The rearrangement uses TRBV12-3 or TRBV12-4 and TRBJ2-3; TRBD2 might be the D (6 bases). The CDR3 loop spans 13 amino acids. The germline V and J ends were trimmed by 3 bases and 3 bases, with 7 bases remaining between them. Written as DNA, the CDR3 is TGTGCCAGCAGTTTCGGAGGGACAGATACGCAGTATTTT. It is translated as CASSFGGTDTQYF.

The V and J genes are TRBV9 and TRBJ1-4, with 7 bases fitting TRBD1. The J segment lost 4 bases and the V segment lost 6 bases, leaving 3 bases of the junction unmatched. Per germline, CDR1 SGDLS and CDR2 YYNGEE. The CDR3 loop spans 13 amino acids. CDR3 protein: CASKGQLNEKLFF. In DNA form, the CDR3 reads TGTGCCAGCAAGGGACAGCTTAATGAAAAACTGTTTTTT.

The chain couples TRBV27 to TRBJ2-7, with 15 bases identical to TRBD2. This CDR3 contains 14 residues. V trimming: 6 bases; J trimming: 7 bases; junction bases outside the gene matches: 4. Germline V lookup: CDR1 MNHEY, CDR2 SMNVEV (reference sequence). CDR3 amino acids: CASRPGLAGGEQYF. The CDR3, as DNA: TGTGCCAGCAGACCGGGACTAGCGGGGGGAGAGCAGTACTTC.

The V and J genes are TRBV15 and TRBJ2-1; 10 bases align to TRBD2. With V trimmed by 1 base and J by 4 bases, 4 bases remained unmatched. Germline V lookup: CDR1 LNHNV, CDR2 YYDKDF (reference sequence). This CDR3 contains 16 residues. The CDR3 nucleotides are TGTGCCACCAGCAGAGGGATAGCGGGAGGTTACAATGAGCAGTTCTTC. It yields the protein CATSRGIAGGYNEQFF.

V and J are TRBV2 and TRBJ1-5; D remains unclear. CDR1 and CDR2 from the germline V gene are SNHLY and FYNNEI. Trimming removed 3 bases at V and 0 bases at J, with 21 bases between. This CDR3 region has 19 residues. The CDR3, as DNA: TGTGCCAGCAGTGAGGGCCGGGGAGTAAGTGTTCATAGCAATCAGCCCCAGCATTTT. Its protein is CASSEGRGVSVHSNQPQHF.

Here the CDR3 reads CASSLEGGGNQPQHF. The DNA for the CDR3 is TGTGCCAGCAGTTTAGAAGGGGGCGGGAATCAGCCCCAGCATTTT. The genes are TRBV28 and TRBJ1-5, with 7 bases fitting TRBD1. V gave up 2 bases and J gave up 4 bases; unmatched junction bases: 5. This CDR3 spans 15 amino acids. CDR1 and CDR2 from the germline V gene are MDHEN and SYDVKM.

This clone has a handful of counts. The J gene is TRBJ1-1, the V gene TRBV4-1, with D maybe TRBD1 (5 bases). The V end lost 0 bases, the J end lost 5 bases, and 13 bases lay between the germline ends. The CDR3 extends over 15 amino acids. The germline CDR1 and CDR2 sequences are MGHRA and YSYEKL. The DNA for the CDR3 is TGCGCCAGCAGCCAAGAAGCAGGGAGGAATACTGAAGCTTTCTTT. Its translation: CASSQEAGRNTEAFF.

This clone was counted between two and nine times. The chain recombines TRBV29-1 with TRBJ1-2; TRBD1 aligns across 10 bases. There are 13 residues in the CDR3. V lost 7 bases to trimming and J lost 4 bases; unmatched junction nucleotides: 6. Germline CDR1 and CDR2: SQVTM and ANQGSEA. CDR3 in DNA: TGCAGCGCTGAGGGACAGGGGACCTATGGCTACACCTTC. This codes for CSAEGQGTYGYTF. The full variable domain, rest sourced from reference TRBV29-1 and TRBJ1-2, is SAVISQKPSRDICQRGTSLTIQCQVDSQVTMMFWYRQQPGQSLTLIATANQGSEATYESGFVIDKFPISRPNLTFSTLTVSNMSPEDSSIYLCSAEGQGTYGYTFGSGTRLTVV.

The chain has TRBV27 and TRBJ1-6; 7 nucleotides agree with TRBD1. Germline-derived CDR1 and CDR2 are MNHEY and SMNVEV (reference sequence). The ends lost 5 bases at V and 1 base at J; junction bases unmatched: 8. This CDR3 region has 17 residues. CDR3 loop: CASSSQGQRSYNSPLHF. The DNA for the CDR3 is TGTGCCAGCAGTAGCCAGGGACAGCGGTCCTATAATTCACCCCTCCACTTT.

The rearrangement joins TRBV18 to TRBJ2-7; the D gene is possibly TRBD2 (6 bases). CDR1 is KGHSH and CDR2 is LQKENI in the germline V gene. Trimming removed 6 bases from V and 7 bases from J, with 22 bases in between. CDR3 size: 15 residues. CDR3 nucleotides: TGTGCCAGCTCGAACGCGGGACGGGCCAAAGGGGAGCAGTACTTC. Amino acid sequence: CASSNAGRAKGEQYF.

This rearrangement joins TRBV6-6 to TRBJ1-4; 8 bases are shared with TRBD1. The CDR3 has 15 amino acids. The germline gives CDR1 MNHNY, CDR2 SVGAGI (reference sequence). V lost 5 bases to trimming and J lost 7 bases; unmatched junction nucleotides: 9. CDR3 coding DNA: TGTGCCAGCAGTAGTGACAGGGGATGGGGTGAAAAACTGTTTTTT. Its protein product is CASSSDRGWGEKLFF.